These T cell receptor beta chains were read from a single sample in a study of T cells in Graves' hyperthyroidism and ophthalmopathy. TCRdb reanalysed the multiplex PCR reads using MiXCR and keeps one entry per CDR3 protein. Among over 700,000 distinct CDR3 sequences listed, 35% to 45% were seen once. The source material was blood. Source of these receptors: a young man with Graves' hyperthyroidism. Both conserved end residues are part of each CDR3. A D gene is named only where the DNA matches it firmly. Some rows have no size entry. The others give once, few or many, or a class for an expanded clone.

V	length	J	size	D	DNA	CDR3
TRBV25-1	11	TRBJ1-1	.	.	TGTGCCAGCACAAAGAACACTGAAGCTTTCTTT	CASTKNTEAFF
TRBV7-6	15	TRBJ2-5	many	TRBD1	TGTGCCAGCAGCTTACAGGGGGCGCGAGACAAGACCCAGTACTTC	CASSLQGARDKTQYF
TRBV6-5	15	TRBJ1-5	.	TRBD1	TGTGCCAGCAGCAGGGGGGTAAATAGCAATCAGCCCCAGCATTTT	CASSRGVNSNQPQHF
TRBV10-3	12	TRBJ1-1	.	.	TGTGCCATCTTCGGGGCGGGAACTGAAGCTTTCTTT	CAIFGAGTEAFF
TRBV5-1	16	TRBJ2-7	few	TRBD2	TGCGCCAGCAGCTCCGGGACTAGCGGGGTGTCCTACGAGCAGTACTTC	CASSSGTSGVSYEQYF
TRBV29-1	14	TRBJ1-4	.	TRBD1	TGCAGCGTTGATCCCGGGACAGGGGGTGAAAAACTGTTTTTT	CSVDPGTGGEKLFF
TRBV5-5	10	TRBJ2-7	.	.	TGTGCCAGCAGTTTATCTAAAGGAGACTTC	CASSLSKGDF
TRBV28	15	TRBJ2-6	.	.	TGTGCCAGCAGGCGAGGGCTCTCTGGGGCCAACGTCCTGACTTTC	CASRRGLSGANVLTF
TRBV10-3	15	TRBJ2-5	many	TRBD2	TGTGCCATCAGCGCAATAGCGGGAGGGAGGGAGACCCAGTACTTC	CAISAIAGGRETQYF
TRBV5-1	15	TRBJ2-7	few	.	TGCGCCAGCAGCCGGGGGCCAGGGGCTTCCTACGAGCAGTACTTC	CASSRGPGASYEQYF
TRBV19	15	TRBJ2-2	few	TRBD1	TGCGCCAGCAGCAGGGGGAGCCGGACTGCCGGGGAGCTGTTTTTT	CASSRGSRTAGELFF
TRBV6-5	11	TRBJ1-2	.	TRBD1	TGTGCCAGCGCAGACAGGGCTGGCTACACCTTC	CASADRAGYTF
TRBV7-6	16	TRBJ2-2	.	TRBD2	TGTGCCAGCAGCTTAGGCTCGGGCGGGGGGGCCGTGGAGCTGTTTTTT	CASSLGSGGGAVELFF
TRBV19	13	TRBJ1-1	many	TRBD1	TGTGCCAGTAGTAAAGACAGGGTCACTGAAGCTTTCTTT	CASSKDRVTEAFF
TRBV7-9	15	TRBJ2-5	few	TRBD2	TGTGCCAGCAGCTTAGTAGCGGGGGGCACGGAGACCCAGTACTTC	CASSLVAGGTETQYF
TRBV9	20	TRBJ2-2	.	TRBD2	TGTGCCAGCAGCGCCACCTCTACTAGCGGGAGTTTATGGAACACCGGGGAGCTGTTTTTT	CASSATSTSGSLWNTGELFF
TRBV29-1	12	TRBJ2-3	.	.	TGCAGCGTTGAAGCGGGAGCAGATACGCAGTATTTT	CSVEAGADTQYF
TRBV7-2	16	TRBJ2-5	.	TRBD2	TGTGCCAGCAGCAGCTATGGCGGGAGGGTAAGAGAGACCCAGTACTTC	CASSSYGGRVRETQYF
TRBV7-6	13	TRBJ2-7	once	.	TGTGCCAGCAGTGCGCCAGGTTACAATGAGCAGTACTTC	CASSAPGYNEQYF
TRBV10-3	12	TRBJ1-1	.	TRBD1	TGTGCCACCGGGACAGAATGGACTGAAGCTTTCTTT	CATGTEWTEAFF
TRBV7-2	16	TRBJ2-5	few	TRBD2	TGTGCCAGCAGCTTCACTAGCGGGGGGAGGGGAGAGACCCAGTACTTC	CASSFTSGGRGETQYF
TRBV24-1	13	TRBJ1-4	many	.	TGTGCCACCAGTGGGGTTCGTGGGGAAAAACTGTTTTTT	CATSGVRGEKLFF
TRBV7-2	16	TRBJ2-7	.	TRBD2	TGTGCCAGCAGCTTATGGTCTGGCGGGGGAGGCTACGAGCAGTACTTC	CASSLWSGGGGYEQYF
TRBV11-2	14	TRBJ1-6	many	.	TGTGCCAGCAGCCCCACCCCACAGGGAACACCCCTCCACTTT	CASSPTPQGTPLHF
TRBV7-9	15	TRBJ1-4	many	.	TGTGCCAGCAGCTTAGGAGGGGAAACTAATGAAAAACTGTTTTTT	CASSLGGETNEKLFF
TRBV11-3	15	TRBJ2-7	.	TRBD2	TGTGCCAGCAGCTTAAACGGACTAGCGGGATACGAGCAGTACTTC	CASSLNGLAGYEQYF
TRBV6-2/TRBV6-3	12	TRBJ2-5	few	TRBD1	TGTGCCAGCAGTGACAGGGTGGAGACCCAGTACTTC	CASSDRVETQYF
TRBV6-5	14	TRBJ1-2	few	.	TGTGCCAGCCGACGCCTAGGTGCTAACTATGGCTACACCTTC	CASRRLGANYGYTF
TRBV13	15	TRBJ1-4	.	TRBD1	TGTGCCAGCAGCCCTACAGGGGTGTCCGGGGAAAAACTGTTTTTT	CASSPTGVSGEKLFF
TRBV25-1	16	TRBJ1-1	.	TRBD1	TGTGCCAGCAGTGCATGGGACAGGGGGCGGAGTACTGAAGCTTTCTTT	CASSAWDRGRSTEAFF
TRBV2	12	TRBJ1-5	.	.	TGTGCCAGCAAAGGTTTGGGTCAGCCCCAGCATTTT	CASKGLGQPQHF
TRBV29-1	13	TRBJ1-1	many	.	TGCAGCGCAAATAGGGGTCCGGGCACTGAAGCTTTCTTT	CSANRGPGTEAFF
TRBV2	16	TRBJ2-2	.	TRBD2	TGCGCCAGCAGCATGGGACTAGCGGGAGCCGGCGGGGAGCTGTTTTTT	CASSMGLAGAGGELFF
TRBV24-1	16	TRBJ1-5	.	TRBD1	TGTGCCACCAGTGAGACAGGGGATAGGAGCAATCAGCCCCAGCATTTT	CATSETGDRSNQPQHF
TRBV2	15	TRBJ1-5	many	.	TGTGCCAGCAGTGGGGAGGTGGTTAGCAATCAGCCCCAGCATTTT	CASSGEVVSNQPQHF
TRBV11-2	13	TRBJ2-5	few	TRBD2	TGTGCCTCTCACTCGGGGGGCCAAGAGACCCAGTACTTC	CASHSGGQETQYF
TRBV10-3	14	TRBJ2-5	.	TRBD2	TGTGCCACGCGGGGGGGACTAGCGGGAGAGACCCAGTACTTC	CATRGGLAGETQYF
TRBV29-1	13	TRBJ1-1	many	.	TGCAGCGTCCCGGGGGCGCGGGACACTGAAGCTTTCTTT	CSVPGARDTEAFF
TRBV10-3	16	TRBJ1-2	.	.	TGTGCCAGCAGTGTTAGAAAGGACAGAGAAATCTATGGCTACACCTTC	CASSVRKDREIYGYTF
TRBV10-2	16	TRBJ2-5	few	TRBD2	TGCGCCAGCAGGGGACTAGCGGGGGCTTTACAAGAGACCCAGTACTTC	CASRGLAGALQETQYF
TRBV15	13	TRBJ2-5	.	.	TGTGCCACCAGCAGAGAAGGCTGGGAGACCCAGTACTTC	CATSREGWETQYF
TRBV7-2	12	TRBJ1-1	many	.	TGTGCCAGCAGCTCACAGGGCCGAGGGGCTTTCTTT	CASSSQGRGAFF
TRBV5-1	15	TRBJ1-5	.	.	TGCGCCAGCAGCAGGAGGGAGTGCGGCAATCAGCCCCAGCATTTT	CASSRRECGNQPQHF
TRBV7-3	14	TRBJ1-1	few	.	TGTGCCAGCAGCTTAATGTCGGGGGACACTGAAGCTTTCTTT	CASSLMSGDTEAFF